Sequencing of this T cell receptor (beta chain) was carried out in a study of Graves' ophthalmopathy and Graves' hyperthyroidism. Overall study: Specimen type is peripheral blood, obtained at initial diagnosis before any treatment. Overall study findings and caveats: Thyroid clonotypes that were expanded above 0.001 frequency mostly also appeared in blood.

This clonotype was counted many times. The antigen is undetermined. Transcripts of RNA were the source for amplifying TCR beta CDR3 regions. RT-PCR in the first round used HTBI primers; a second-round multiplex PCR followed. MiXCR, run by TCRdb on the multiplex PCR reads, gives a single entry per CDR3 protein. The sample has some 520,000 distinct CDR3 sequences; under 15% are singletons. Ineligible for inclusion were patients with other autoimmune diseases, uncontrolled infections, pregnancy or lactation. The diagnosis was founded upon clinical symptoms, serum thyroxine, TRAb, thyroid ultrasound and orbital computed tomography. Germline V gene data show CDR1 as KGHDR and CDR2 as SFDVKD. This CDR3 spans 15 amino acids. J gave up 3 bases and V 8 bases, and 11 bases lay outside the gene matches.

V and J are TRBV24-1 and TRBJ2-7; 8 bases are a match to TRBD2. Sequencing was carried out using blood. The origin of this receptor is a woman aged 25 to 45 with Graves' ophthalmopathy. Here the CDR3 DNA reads TGTGCCACCAACAAAAGCGGGAGATCCTACTACGAGCAGTACTTC. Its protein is CATNKSGRSYYEQYF.